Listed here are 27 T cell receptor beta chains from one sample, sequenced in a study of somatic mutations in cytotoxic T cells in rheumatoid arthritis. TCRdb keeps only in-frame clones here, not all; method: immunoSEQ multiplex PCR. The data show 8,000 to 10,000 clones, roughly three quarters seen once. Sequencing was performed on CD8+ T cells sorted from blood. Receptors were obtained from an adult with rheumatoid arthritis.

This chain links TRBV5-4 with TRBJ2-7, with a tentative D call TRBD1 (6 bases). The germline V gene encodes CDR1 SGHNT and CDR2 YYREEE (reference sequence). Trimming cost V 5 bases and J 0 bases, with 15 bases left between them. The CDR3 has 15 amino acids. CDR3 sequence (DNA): TGTGCCAGCAGTCACCTAGGGGGAAACTCCTACGAGCAGTACTTC. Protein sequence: CASSHLGGNSYEQYF. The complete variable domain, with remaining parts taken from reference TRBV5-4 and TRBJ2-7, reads ETGVTQSPTHLIKTRGQQVTLRCSSQSGHNTVSWYQQALGQGPQFIFQYYREEENGRGNFPPRFSGLQFPNYSSELNVNALELDDSALYLCASSHLGGNSYEQYFGPGTRLTVT.

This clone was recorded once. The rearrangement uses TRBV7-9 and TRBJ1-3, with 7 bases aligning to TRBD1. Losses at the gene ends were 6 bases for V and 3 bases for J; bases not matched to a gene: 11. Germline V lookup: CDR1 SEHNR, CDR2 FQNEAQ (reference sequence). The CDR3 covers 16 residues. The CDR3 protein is CASSSGLQGSGNTIYF. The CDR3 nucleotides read TGTGCCAGCAGTTCTGGCCTACAGGGGAGTGGAAACACCATATATTTT.

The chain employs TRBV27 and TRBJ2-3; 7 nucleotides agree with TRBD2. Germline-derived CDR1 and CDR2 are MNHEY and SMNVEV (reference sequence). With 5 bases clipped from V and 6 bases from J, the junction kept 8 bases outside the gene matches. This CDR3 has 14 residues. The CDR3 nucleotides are TGTGCCAGCAGTGACGGACTAGAGAGGGATACGCAGTATTTT. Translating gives CASSDGLERDTQYF.

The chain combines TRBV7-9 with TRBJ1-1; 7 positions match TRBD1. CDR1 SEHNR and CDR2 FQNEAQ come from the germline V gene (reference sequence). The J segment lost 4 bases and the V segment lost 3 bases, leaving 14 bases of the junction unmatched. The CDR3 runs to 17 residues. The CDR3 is CASSFRWELQGSTEAFF. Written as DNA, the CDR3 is TGTGCCAGCAGCTTTCGGTGGGAATTACAGGGGAGCACTGAAGCTTTCTTT.

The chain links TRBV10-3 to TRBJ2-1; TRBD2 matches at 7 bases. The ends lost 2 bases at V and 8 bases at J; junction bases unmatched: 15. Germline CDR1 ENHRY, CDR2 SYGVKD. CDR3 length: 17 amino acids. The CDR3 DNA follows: TGTGCCATCAGTGAGGGGGCGGCGGGAGTCGAGGGTGATGAGCAGTTCTTC. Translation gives CAISEGAAGVEGDEQFF.

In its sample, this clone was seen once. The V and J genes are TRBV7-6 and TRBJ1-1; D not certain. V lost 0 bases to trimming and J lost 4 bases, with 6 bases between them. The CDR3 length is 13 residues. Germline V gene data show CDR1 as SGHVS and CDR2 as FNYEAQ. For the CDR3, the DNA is TGTGCCAGCAGCTTAGCCTGGGGCACTGAAGCTTTCTTT. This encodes CASSLAWGTEAFF.

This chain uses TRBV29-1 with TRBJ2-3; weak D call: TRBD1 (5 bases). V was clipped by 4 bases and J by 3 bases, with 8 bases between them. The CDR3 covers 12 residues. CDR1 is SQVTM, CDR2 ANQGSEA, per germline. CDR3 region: CSVGRATDTQYF. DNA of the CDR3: TGCAGCGTTGGCAGGGCTACAGATACGCAGTATTTT.

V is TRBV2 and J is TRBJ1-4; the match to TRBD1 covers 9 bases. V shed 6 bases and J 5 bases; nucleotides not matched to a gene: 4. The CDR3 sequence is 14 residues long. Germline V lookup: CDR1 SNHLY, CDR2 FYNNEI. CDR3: CASRAGTGNEKLFF. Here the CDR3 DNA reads TGTGCCAGCAGAGCCGGGACAGGGAATGAAAAACTGTTTTTT. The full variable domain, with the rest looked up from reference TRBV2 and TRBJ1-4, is EPEVTQTPSHQVTQMGQEVILRCVPISNHLYFYWYRQILGQKVEFLVSFYNNEISEKSEIFDDQFSVERPDGSNFTLKIRSTKLEDSAMYFCASRAGTGNEKLFFGSGTQLSVL.

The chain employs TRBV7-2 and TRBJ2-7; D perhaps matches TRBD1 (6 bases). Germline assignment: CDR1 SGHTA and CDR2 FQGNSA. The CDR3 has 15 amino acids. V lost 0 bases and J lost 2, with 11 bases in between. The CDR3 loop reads CASSLAQGLAYEQYF. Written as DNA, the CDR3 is TGTGCCAGCAGCTTAGCTCAGGGGTTAGCCTACGAGCAGTACTTC. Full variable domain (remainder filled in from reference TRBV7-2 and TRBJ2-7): GAGVSQSPSNKVTEKGKDVELRCDPISGHTALYWYRQSLGQGLEFLIYFQGNSAPDKSGLPSDRFSAERTGGSVSTLTIQRTQQEDSAVYLCASSLAQGLAYEQYFGPGTRLTVT.

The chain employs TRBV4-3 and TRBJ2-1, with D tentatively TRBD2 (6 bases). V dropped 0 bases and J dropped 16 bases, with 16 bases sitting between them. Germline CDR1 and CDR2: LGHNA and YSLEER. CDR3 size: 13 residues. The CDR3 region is CASSQDWSSGIFF. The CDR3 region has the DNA TGCGCCAGCAGCCAAGATTGGAGTAGCGGTATCTTCTTC.

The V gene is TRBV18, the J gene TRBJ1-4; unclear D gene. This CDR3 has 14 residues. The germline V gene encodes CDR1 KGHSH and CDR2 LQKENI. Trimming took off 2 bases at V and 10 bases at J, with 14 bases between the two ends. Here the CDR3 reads CASSPAEDGGKLFF. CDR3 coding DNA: TGTGCCAGCTCACCAGCAGAAGACGGAGGAAAACTGTTTTTT.

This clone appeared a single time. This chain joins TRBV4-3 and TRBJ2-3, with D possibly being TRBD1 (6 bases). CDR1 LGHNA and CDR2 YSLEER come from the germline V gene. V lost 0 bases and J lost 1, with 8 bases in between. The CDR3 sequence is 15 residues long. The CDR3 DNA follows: TGCGCCAGCAGCCAAGACGGACAGCGCACAGATACGCAGTATTTT. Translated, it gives CASSQDGQRTDTQYF.

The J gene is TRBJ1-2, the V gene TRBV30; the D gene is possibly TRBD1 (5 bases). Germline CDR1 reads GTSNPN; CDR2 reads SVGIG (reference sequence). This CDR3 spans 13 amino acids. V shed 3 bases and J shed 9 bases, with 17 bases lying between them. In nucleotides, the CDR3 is TGTGCCTGGAGCGCATCCGGGACCAGCAGCTACACCTTC. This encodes CAWSASGTSSYTF.

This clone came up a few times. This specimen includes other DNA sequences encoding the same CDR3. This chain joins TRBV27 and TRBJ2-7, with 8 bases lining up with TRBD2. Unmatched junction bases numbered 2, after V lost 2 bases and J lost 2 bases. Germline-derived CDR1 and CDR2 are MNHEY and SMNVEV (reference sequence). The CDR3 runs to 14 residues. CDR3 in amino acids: CASSLSGGPYEQYF. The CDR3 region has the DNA TGTGCCAGCAGTTTAAGCGGGGGCCCCTACGAGCAGTACTTC.

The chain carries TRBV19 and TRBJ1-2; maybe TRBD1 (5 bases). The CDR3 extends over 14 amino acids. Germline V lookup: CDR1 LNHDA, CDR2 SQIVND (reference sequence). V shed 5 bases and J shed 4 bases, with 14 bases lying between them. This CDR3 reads CASSPAAGPYGYTF. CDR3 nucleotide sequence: TGTGCCAGTAGTCCCGCCGCGGGGCCCTATGGCTACACCTTC. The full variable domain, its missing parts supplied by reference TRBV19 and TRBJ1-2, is DGGITQSPKYLFRKEGQNVTLSCEQNLNHDAMYWYRQDPGQGLRLIYYSQIVNDFQKGDIAEGYSVSREKKESFPLTVTSAQKNPTAFYLCASSPAAGPYGYTFGSGTRLTVV.

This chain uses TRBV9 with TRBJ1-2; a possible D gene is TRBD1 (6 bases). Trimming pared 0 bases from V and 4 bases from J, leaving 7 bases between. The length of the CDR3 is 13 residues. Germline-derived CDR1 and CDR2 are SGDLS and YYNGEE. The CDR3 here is CASSVEDSYGYTF. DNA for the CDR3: TGTGCCAGCAGCGTAGAGGACAGCTATGGCTACACCTTC. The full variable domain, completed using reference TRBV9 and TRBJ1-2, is DSGVTQTPKHLITATGQRVTLRCSPRSGDLSVYWYQQSLDQGLQFLIQYYNGEERAKGNILERFSAQQFPDLHSELNLSSLELGDSALYFCASSVEDSYGYTFGSGTRLTVV.

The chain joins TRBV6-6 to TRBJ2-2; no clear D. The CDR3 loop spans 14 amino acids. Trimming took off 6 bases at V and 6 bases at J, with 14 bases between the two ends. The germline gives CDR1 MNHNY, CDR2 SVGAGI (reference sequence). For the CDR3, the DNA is TGTGCCAGCAGCCCCTCTCAAGGTTCCGGGGAGCTGTTTTTT. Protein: CASSPSQGSGELFF.

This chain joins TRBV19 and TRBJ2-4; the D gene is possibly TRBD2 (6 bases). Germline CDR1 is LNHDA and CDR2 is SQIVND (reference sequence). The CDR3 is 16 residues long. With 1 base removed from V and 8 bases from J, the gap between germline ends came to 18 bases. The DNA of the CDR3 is TGTGCCAGTAGTATAGTAATAGGGCCGGGGGTAGACATTCAGTACTTC. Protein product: CASSIVIGPGVDIQYF.

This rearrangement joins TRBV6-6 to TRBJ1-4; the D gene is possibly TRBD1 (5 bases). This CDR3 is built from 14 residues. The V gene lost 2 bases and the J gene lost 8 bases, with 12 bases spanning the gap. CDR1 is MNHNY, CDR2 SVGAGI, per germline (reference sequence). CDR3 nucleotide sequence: TGTGCCAGCAGTTACGAGGGGCTTGGAGAAAAACTGTTTTTT. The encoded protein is CASSYEGLGEKLFF.

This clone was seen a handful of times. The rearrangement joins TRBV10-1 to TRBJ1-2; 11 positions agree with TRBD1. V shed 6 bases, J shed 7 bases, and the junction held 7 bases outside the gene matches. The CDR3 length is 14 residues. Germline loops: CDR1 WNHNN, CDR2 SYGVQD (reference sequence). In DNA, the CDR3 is TGCGCCAGCAGACCCGGGACAGGGGGGACTGGCTACACCTTC. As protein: CASRPGTGGTGYTF.

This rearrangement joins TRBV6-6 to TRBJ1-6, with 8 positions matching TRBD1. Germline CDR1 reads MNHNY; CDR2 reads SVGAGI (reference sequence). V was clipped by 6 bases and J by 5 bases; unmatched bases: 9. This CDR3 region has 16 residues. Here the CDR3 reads CASRPDRGRDNSPLHF. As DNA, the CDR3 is TGTGCCAGCAGACCCGACAGGGGACGGGATAATTCACCCCTCCACTTT.

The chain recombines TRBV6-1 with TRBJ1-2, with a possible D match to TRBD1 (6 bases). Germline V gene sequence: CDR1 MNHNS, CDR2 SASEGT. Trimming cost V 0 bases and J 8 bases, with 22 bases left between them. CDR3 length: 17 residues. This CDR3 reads CASSEAGGVWSTDGYTF. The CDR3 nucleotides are TGTGCCAGCAGTGAAGCGGGGGGCGTCTGGAGCACTGACGGCTACACCTTC.

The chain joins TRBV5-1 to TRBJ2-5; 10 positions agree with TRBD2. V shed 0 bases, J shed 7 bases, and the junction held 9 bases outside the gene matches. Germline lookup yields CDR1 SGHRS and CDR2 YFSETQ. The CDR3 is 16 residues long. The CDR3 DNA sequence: TGCGCCAGCAGCTTGGGGGTAGCGGGGGGAAAAGGGACCCAGTACTTC. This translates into CASSLGVAGGKGTQYF.

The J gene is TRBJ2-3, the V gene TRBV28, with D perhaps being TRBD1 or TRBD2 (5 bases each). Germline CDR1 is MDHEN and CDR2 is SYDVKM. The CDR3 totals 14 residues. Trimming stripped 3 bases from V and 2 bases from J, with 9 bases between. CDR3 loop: CASSLGTHTDTQYF. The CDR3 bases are TGTGCCAGCAGTTTGGGGACCCACACAGATACGCAGTATTTT.

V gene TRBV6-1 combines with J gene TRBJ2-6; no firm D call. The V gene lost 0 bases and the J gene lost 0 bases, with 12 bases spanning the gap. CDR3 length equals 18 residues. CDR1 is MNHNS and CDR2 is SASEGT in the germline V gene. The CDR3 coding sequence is TGTGCCAGCAGTGAAGCGGCCAGGTTCTTCTCTGGGGCCAACGTCCTGACTTTC. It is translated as CASSEAARFFSGANVLTF.

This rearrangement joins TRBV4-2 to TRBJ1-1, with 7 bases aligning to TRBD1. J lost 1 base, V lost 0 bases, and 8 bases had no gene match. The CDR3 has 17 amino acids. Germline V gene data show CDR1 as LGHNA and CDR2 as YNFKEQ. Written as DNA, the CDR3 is TGTGCCAGCAGCCAAGATAGACCGGGACAGCAGAACACTGAAGCTTTCTTT. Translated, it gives CASSQDRPGQQNTEAFF.

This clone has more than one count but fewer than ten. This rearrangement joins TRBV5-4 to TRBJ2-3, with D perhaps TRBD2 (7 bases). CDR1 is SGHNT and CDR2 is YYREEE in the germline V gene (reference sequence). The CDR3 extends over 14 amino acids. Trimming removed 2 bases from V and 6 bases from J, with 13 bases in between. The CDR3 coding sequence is TGTGCCAGCAGCTTCATGGGGGGGCTTGATACGCAGTATTTT. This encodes CASSFMGGLDTQYF.